The clone carrying this T cell receptor beta chain showed up many times. What it binds is unknown. This CDR3 has 16 amino acids. Germline lookup yields CDR1 MGHRA and CDR2 YSYEKL. Germline trimming cut 4 bases from V and 6 bases from J; bases unmatched to any gene: 6. The record originates from a study of T-cell memory formation after mild COVID-19. Study-level findings and limits: The study found balanced CD4/CD8 in clones contracting day 15 to 85 and a CD4+ lean in later expanders.

TCRdb reprocessed the 5' RACE reads with MiXCR, giving one entry per CDR3 protein. The sample has approximately 60,000 distinct CDR3 sequences, more than 8% seen once. The J gene is TRBJ2-2, the V gene TRBV4-1, with 12 bases fitting TRBD1. Sequenced: PBMCs or a T cell subset sorted from them (not recorded which). The source of this sequence is a young man who had mild COVID-19 (a few samples of this study predate the infection). Cell type and time point are not known. In nucleotides, the CDR3 is TGCGCCAGCAGCCCCTCCGGGACAGGGGGCCCCGGGGAGCTGTTTTTT. This translates into CASSPSGTGGPGELFF.